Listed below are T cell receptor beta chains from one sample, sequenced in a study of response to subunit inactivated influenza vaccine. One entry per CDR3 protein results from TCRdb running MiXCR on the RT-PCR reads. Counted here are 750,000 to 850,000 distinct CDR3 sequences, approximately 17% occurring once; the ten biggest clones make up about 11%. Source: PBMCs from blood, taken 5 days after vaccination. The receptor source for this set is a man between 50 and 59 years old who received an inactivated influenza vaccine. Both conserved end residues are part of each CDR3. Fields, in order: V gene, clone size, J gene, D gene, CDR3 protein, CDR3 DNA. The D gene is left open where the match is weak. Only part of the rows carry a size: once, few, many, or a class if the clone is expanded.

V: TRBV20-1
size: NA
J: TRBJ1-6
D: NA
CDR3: CSARVGQRNSPLHF
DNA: TGCAGTGCTAGAGTAGGACAGAGAAATTCACCCCTCCACTTT

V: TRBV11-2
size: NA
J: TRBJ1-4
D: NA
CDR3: CASSPSDEKLFF
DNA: TGTGCCAGCAGCCCCTCTGATGAAAAACTGTTTTTT

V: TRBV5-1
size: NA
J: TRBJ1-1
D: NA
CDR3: CASSTWTATNTEAFF
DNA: TGCGCCAGCAGCACCTGGACAGCTACAAACACTGAAGCTTTCTTT

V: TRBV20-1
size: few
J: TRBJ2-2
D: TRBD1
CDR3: CSARKTGATGELFF
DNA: TGCAGTGCTAGGAAGACAGGGGCTACCGGGGAGCTGTTTTTT

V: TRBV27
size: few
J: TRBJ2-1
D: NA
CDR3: CASRTWGKLEQFF
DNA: TGTGCCAGCAGAACATGGGGAAAACTTGAGCAGTTCTTC

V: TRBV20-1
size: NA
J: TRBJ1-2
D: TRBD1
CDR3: CSARAREWGQRPTDNYGYTF
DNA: TGCAGTGCTAGAGCAAGAGAATGGGGACAGAGACCAACAGATAACTATGGCTACACCTTC

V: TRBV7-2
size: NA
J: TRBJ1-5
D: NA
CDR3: CASSLIHGDQPQHF
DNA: TGTGCCAGCAGCTTAATACACGGAGATCAGCCCCAGCATTTT

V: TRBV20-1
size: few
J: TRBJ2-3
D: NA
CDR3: CSASFWSTDTQYF
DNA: TGCAGTGCTAGTTTTTGGAGTACAGATACGCAGTATTTT

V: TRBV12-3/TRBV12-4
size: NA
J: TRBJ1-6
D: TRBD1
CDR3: CASSGTGVRSPLHF
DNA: TGTGCCAGCAGTGGGACAGGAGTACGTTCACCCCTCCACTTT

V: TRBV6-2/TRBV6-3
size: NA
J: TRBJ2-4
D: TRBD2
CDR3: CASSYGGRETNIQYF
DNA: TGTGCCAGCAGTTACGGCGGGCGGGAGACTAACATTCAGTACTTC

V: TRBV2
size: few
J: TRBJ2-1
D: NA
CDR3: CASGLESYNEQFF
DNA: TGTGCCAGCGGGCTGGAGTCCTACAATGAGCAGTTCTTC

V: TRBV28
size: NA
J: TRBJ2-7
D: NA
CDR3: CASSGRYPYEQYF
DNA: TGTGCCAGCAGTGGGAGATACCCCTACGAGCAGTACTTC

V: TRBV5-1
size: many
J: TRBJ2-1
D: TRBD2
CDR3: CASSFFGGAENEQFF
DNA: TGCGCCAGCAGCTTTTTCGGGGGGGCGGAAAATGAGCAGTTCTTC

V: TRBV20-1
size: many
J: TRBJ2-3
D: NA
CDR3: CSARVGPDTQYF
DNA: TGCAGTGCTAGGGTCGGCCCAGATACGCAGTATTTT

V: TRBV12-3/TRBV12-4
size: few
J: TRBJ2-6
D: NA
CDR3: CASRKGEVGANVLTF
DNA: TGTGCCAGCAGGAAGGGTGAGGTTGGGGCCAACGTCCTGACTTTC

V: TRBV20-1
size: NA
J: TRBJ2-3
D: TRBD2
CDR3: CSATSGSPDTQYF
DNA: TGCAGTGCTACTAGCGGGAGCCCAGATACGCAGTATTTT

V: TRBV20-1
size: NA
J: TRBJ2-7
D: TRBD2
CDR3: CSAPGLAGGPRGEQYF
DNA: TGCAGTGCTCCTGGACTAGCGGGAGGGCCCAGAGGGGAGCAGTACTTC

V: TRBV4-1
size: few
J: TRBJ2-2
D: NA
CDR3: CASSQDRGGELFF
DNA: TGCGCCAGCAGCCAAGATCGGGGCGGGGAGCTGTTTTTT

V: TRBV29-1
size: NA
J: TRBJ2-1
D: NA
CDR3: CSVVDTSSYNEQFF
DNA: TGCAGCGTTGTGGACACAAGCTCCTACAATGAGCAGTTCTTC

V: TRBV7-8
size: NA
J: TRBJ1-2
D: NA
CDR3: CASSLAEGNGYTF
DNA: TGTGCCAGCAGCTTAGCAGAGGGGAATGGCTACACCTTC

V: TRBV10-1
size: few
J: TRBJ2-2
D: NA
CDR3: CASSGGWSANGELFF
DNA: TGCGCCAGCAGTGGCGGGTGGTCCGCCAACGGGGAGCTGTTTTTT

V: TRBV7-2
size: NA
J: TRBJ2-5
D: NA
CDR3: CASSLGIETQYF
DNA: TGTGCCAGCAGCTTAGGGATAGAGACCCAGTACTTC

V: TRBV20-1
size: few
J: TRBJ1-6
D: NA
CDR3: CSARGPLSSYNSPLHF
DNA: TGCAGTGCTAGAGGCCCGTTAAGCTCCTATAATTCACCCCTCCACTTT

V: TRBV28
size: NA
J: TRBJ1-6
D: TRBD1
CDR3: CASSFRDRGVVSPLHF
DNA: TGTGCCAGCAGTTTCCGGGACAGGGGTGTAGTGTCACCCCTCCACTTT

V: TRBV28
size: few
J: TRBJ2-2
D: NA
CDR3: CASSWGTRGPNMAGELFF
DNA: TGTGCCAGCAGTTGGGGTACCCGGGGTCCGAATATGGCCGGGGAGCTGTTTTTT

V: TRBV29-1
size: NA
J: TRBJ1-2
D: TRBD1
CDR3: CSVEGAGGRGYTF
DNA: TGCAGCGTTGAAGGGGCAGGGGGCCGCGGCTACACCTTC

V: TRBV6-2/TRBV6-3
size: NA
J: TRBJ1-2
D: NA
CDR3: CASSTQVQAYGYTF
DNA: TGTGCCAGCAGCACTCAGGTGCAGGCCTATGGCTACACCTTC

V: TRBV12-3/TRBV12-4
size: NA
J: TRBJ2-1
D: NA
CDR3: CASSLLNAGTYNEQFF
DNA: TGTGCCAGCTCCCTTCTCAACGCGGGAACCTACAATGAGCAGTTCTTC

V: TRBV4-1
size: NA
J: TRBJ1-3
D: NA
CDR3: CASSQPPGSLSGNTIYF
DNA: TGCGCCAGCAGCCAACCCCCTGGGAGCCTCTCTGGAAACACCATATATTTT

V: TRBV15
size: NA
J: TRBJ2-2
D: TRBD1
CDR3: CATSPAGTGLTGELFF
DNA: TGTGCCACCAGCCCCGCCGGGACAGGGCTCACCGGGGAGCTGTTTTTT

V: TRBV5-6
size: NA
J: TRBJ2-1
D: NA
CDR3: CASSLLEETQFF
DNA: TGTGCCAGCAGCTTACTAGAAGAGACCCAGTTCTTC

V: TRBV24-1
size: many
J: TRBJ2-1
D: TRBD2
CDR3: CATGGTTFEQFF
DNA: TGTGCCACCGGGGGGACTACATTTGAGCAGTTCTTC

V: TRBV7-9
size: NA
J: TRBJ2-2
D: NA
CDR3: CASSLDGTTNTGELFF
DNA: TGTGCCAGCAGCTTAGACGGGACAACGAACACCGGGGAGCTGTTTTTT

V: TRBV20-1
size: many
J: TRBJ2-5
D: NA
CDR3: CSARGDVTKRETQYF
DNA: TGCAGTGCTAGAGGGGACGTCACAAAACGGGAGACCCAGTACTTC

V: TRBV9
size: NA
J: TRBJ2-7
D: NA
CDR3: CASSVGLEVGEQYF
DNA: TGTGCCAGCAGCGTCGGACTTGAGGTGGGGGAGCAGTACTTC

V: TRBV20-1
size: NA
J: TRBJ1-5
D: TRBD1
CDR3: CSARPTGGVDQPQHF
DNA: TGCAGTGCTAGACCTACAGGGGGGGTTGATCAGCCCCAGCATTTT

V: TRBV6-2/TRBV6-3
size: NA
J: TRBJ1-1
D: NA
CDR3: CASSYHAIRGVGTEAFF
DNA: TGTGCCAGCAGTTATCACGCCATTAGGGGGGTTGGGACTGAAGCTTTCTTT

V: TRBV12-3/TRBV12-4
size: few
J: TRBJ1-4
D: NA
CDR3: CASSVRSRDEKLFF
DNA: TGTGCCAGCAGCGTGAGGTCGCGCGATGAAAAACTGTTTTTT

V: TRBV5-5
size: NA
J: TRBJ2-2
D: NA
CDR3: CVSSPGTGSNGELFF
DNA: TGTGTCAGCAGCCCAGGGACCGGAAGCAACGGGGAGCTGTTTTTT

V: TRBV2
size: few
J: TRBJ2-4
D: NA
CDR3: CASRRDGKNIQYF
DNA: TGTGCCAGCAGGAGGGACGGCAAAAACATTCAGTACTTC

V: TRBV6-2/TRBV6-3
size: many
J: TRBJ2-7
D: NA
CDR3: CASKTGETYEQYF
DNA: TGTGCCAGCAAGACAGGAGAAACCTACGAGCAGTACTTC

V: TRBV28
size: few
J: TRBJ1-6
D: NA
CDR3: CASSLPGWNSPLHF
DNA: TGTGCCAGCAGTTTACCAGGGTGGAATTCACCCCTCCACTTT

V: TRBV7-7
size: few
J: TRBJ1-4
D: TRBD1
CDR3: CASSLRQGVALILFF
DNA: TGTGCCAGCAGCTTAAGACAGGGGGTGGCCTTAATCCTGTTTTTT

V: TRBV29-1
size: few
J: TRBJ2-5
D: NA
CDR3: CSVDWSLGAQYF
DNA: TGCAGCGTTGATTGGTCGTTAGGTGCCCAGTACTTC

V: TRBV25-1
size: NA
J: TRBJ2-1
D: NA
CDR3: CASRAGRVNEQFF
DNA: TGTGCCAGCAGAGCAGGACGGGTGAATGAGCAGTTCTTC

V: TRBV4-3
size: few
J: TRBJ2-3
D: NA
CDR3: CASSQGLQTTTDTQYF
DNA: TGCGCCAGCAGCCAAGGTCTACAAACGACCACAGATACGCAGTATTTT

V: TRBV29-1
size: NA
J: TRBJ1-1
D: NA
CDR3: CSVEDLRGTEAFF
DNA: TGCAGCGTTGAAGATCTGCGGGGGACTGAAGCTTTCTTT

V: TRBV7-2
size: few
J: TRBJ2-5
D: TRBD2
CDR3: CASSFIAGVGTQYF
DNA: TGTGCCAGCAGCTTCATAGCGGGGGTTGGGACCCAGTACTTC

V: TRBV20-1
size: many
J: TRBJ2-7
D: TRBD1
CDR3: CSARGGQPLYEQYF
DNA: TGCAGTGCTAGAGGGGGACAGCCCCTATACGAGCAGTACTTC

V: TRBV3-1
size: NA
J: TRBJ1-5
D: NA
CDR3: CASSQGPAGYQPQHF
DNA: TGTGCCAGCAGCCAGGGACCAGCGGGCTATCAGCCCCAGCATTTT